The entry that follows covers one T cell receptor (beta chain) sequence. Sequencing was performed with immunoSEQ multiplex PCR; in TCRdb, only in-frame clones are kept and a portion is missing. The repertoire has 110,000 to 150,000 clones, approximately 78% of them found once; the top ten carry 4%. The CDR3 length is 13 residues. Losses at the gene ends were 3 bases for V and 6 bases for J; bases not matched to a gene: 2. The V gene's germline CDR1 is MNHEY and CDR2 SMNVEV (reference sequence). This record belongs to a study of blood T cell repertoires in COVID-19. This TCR came from a woman older than 75 with acute or convalescent COVID-19. The specimen sequenced was peripheral blood. V gene TRBV27 combines with J gene TRBJ2-1; 7 bases line up with TRBD2. Here the CDR3 DNA reads TGTGCCAGCAGTTTGTCGGGGGGCAATGAGCAGTTCTTC. Protein: CASSLSGGNEQFF.